This T cell receptor (beta chain) was sequenced in a study of blood T cell repertoires in COVID-19. Background on the study: Specimens from acute and convalescent COVID-19 originated in the United States, Italy and Spain. From T cells, B-cell-depleted T cells, or PBMCs came the material, which was cDNA or gDNA.

Original processing methods: Nucleated cell counts were estimated from reference gene primer amplification. Data came from immunoSEQ multiplex PCR; TCRdb stores just in-frame clones and leaves some out. That table gives V, J and clone size, and the DNA gave D and trimming. The sample records fewer than 350,000 clones, roughly 86% being singletons. This clone came up once. The germline CDR1 and CDR2 sequences are SGHTA and FQGNSA. Unmatched junction bases numbered 3, after V lost 5 bases and J lost 4 bases. The CDR3 consists of 14 residues. Material: peripheral blood. This sequence was found in a woman younger than 45 who had recovered from COVID-19. V usage is TRBV7-2 and J usage is TRBJ2-1; 9 nucleotides line up with TRBD1. The CDR3 loop is CASSPGTGYNEQFF. CDR3 nucleotide sequence: TGTGCCAGCAGCCCCGGGACAGGGTACAATGAGCAGTTCTTC.